This record covers a single T cell receptor beta chain. Germline V gene data show CDR1 as ENHRY and CDR2 as SYGVKD. V gave up 9 bases and J gave up 8 bases; unmatched junction bases: 10. This CDR3 has 13 amino acids. Authors' data handling: Estimates of nucleated cell counts were drawn from the amplification of reference gene primers. TCRdb keeps only in-frame clones here, not all; method: immunoSEQ multiplex PCR. V, J and clone size are those of that table, while D and trimming were read from the DNA. The sample consists of about 370,000 clones, more than 75% of them appearing once. Seattle enrolled patients during active infection and tracked them longitudinally. This record comes from a study of blood T cell repertoires in COVID-19. Study in general: The United States, Italy and Spain were the sources of the acute and convalescent COVID-19 samples. Sample material is recorded as cDNA or gDNA derived from T cells, B-cell-depleted T cells, or PBMCs.

This sequence originates from a woman aged 25-40 years with COVID-19, enrolled during active disease. The V and J genes are TRBV10-3 and TRBJ1-1, with 9 bases lining up with TRBD1. Sequences were obtained from peripheral blood. The CDR3 DNA reads as TGTGCCATAGGGGGACAGGGCATGGCGGAAGCTTTCTTT. Its protein is CAIGGQGMAEAFF.